The clone carrying this TCR beta chain was observed a handful of times. The record originates from a study of T-cell reconstitution after alpha-beta-depleted transplantation in children. The ends lost 0 bases at V and 8 bases at J; junction bases unmatched: 7. The CDR3 covers 15 residues. From germline, CDR1 is SGHRS and CDR2 YFSETQ. TCRbeta library construction was performed incorporating unique molecular identifiers. TCRdb processed the PCR reads anew with MiXCR; each CDR3 protein has one entry. The data contain fewer than 400,000 distinct CDR3 sequences, approximately 20% of them seen just once; the ten biggest clones take up approximately 11%.

The V gene is TRBV5-1, the J gene TRBJ2-1; TRBD2 matches 8 bases. The receptor was derived from a male patient aged 10 to 17 who had a stem cell transplant for acute lymphoblastic leukemia, so the T cells may come from the graft donor. The input for sequencing was PBMCs, mostly from graft donor cells, taken 180 days after TCRalphabeta/CD19-depleted stem cell transplant. The CDR3 bases are TGCGCCAGCAGCTTGGTAGCGGGAAGGGGCGATGAGCAGTTCTTC. This sequence encodes CASSLVAGRGDEQFF.